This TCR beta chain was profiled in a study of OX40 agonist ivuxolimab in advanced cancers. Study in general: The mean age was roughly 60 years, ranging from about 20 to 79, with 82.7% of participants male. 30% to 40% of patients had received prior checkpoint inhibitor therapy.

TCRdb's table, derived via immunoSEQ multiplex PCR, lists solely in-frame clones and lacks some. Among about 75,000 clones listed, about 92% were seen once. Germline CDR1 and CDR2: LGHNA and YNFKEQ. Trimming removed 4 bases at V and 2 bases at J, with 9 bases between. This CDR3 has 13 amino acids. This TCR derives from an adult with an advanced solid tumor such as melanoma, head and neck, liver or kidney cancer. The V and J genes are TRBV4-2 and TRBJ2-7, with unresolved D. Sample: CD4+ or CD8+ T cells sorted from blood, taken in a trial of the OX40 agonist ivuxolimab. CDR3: CASSPTPTYEQYF. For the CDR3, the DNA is TGTGCCAGCAGCCCCACACCTACCTACGAGCAGTACTTC.